One and the same sample provided the 14 T cell receptor beta chains below, sequenced in a study of primary melanoma T cells and metastatic recurrence. The assay was immunoSEQ multiplex PCR, and TCRdb's table has in-frame clones only and misses some. The sample shows about 670 clones, 87% of them seen only once. The sequenced sample consisted of melanoma tumor tissue. Every receptor here comes from a human donor with melanoma.

The chain carries TRBV12-2 and TRBJ2-7. TRBV12-2 is a pseudogene. CDR3 size: 14 residues. CDR3 protein: CASRFFQSSYEQYF. The CDR3 DNA sequence: TGTGCAAGTCGCTTTTTCCAAAGCTCCTACGAGCAGTACTTC.

Worth noting for this clone: Germline is not matched at one junction end, which may reflect a read error. The genes are TRBV6-1 and TRBJ1-5; 9 bases align to TRBD1. The length of the CDR3 is 12 residues. Germline V lookup: CDR1 MNHNS, CDR2 SASEGT. DNA for the CDR3: TGTGCCATCAGTGAAGGGACAGGGAGACAGCATTTT. It specifies CAISEGTGRQHF.

This clone was detected only a few times. J is TRBJ2-5 and V is TRBV19, with 9 bases lining up with TRBD2. The CDR3 totals 14 residues. Germline V gives CDR1 LNHDA, CDR2 SQIVND (reference sequence). Trimming removed 5 bases from V and 5 bases from J; junction bases left unmatched: 6. CDR3 DNA: TGTGCCAGTAGTCCCCAAGCGGGAGGTGAGACCCAGTACTTC. It encodes CASSPQAGGETQYF.

Regarding this clone: The same CDR3 is also encoded by other DNA sequences in this sample. The chain employs TRBV19 and TRBJ1-2; D is ambiguous. Germline V gene data show CDR1 as LNHDA and CDR2 as SQIVND (reference sequence). The V end was cut by 3 bases, the J end by 1 base, with 9 bases between. The length of the CDR3 is 14 residues. Here the CDR3 reads CASSMYGNNYGYTF. The CDR3 bases are TGTGCCAGTAGTATGTACGGAAATAACTATGGCTACACCTTC.

The rearrangement joins TRBV15 to TRBJ2-7, with TRBD2 as a possible D gene (6 bases). The V end lost 0 bases, the J end lost 2 bases, and 11 bases lay between the germline ends. The length of the CDR3 is 15 residues. The germline gives CDR1 LNHNV, CDR2 YYDKDF (reference sequence). The DNA of the CDR3 is TGTGCCACCAGCAGAGATTTGGCTAGCGCCTACGAGCAGTACTTC. Its translation: CATSRDLASAYEQYF.

The CDR3 loop reads CASSLGTTNTEAFF. The DNA for the CDR3 is TGCGCCAGCAGCCTTGGGACAACGAACACTGAAGCTTTCTTT. The chain has TRBV5-1 and TRBJ1-1; TRBD1 is a possible D gene (6 bases). CDR3 length: 14 amino acids. Germline CDR1 is SGHRS and CDR2 is YFSETQ. Trimming shortened V by 4 bases and J by 1 base, and 11 bases separated the two germline ends.

V gene TRBV6-1 combines with J gene TRBJ1-5, with D tentatively TRBD1 (5 bases). V lost 1 base and J lost 9, with 13 bases in between. Germline CDR1 reads MNHNS; CDR2 reads SASEGT. CDR3 length: 14 amino acids. The CDR3 DNA follows: TGTGCCAGCAGTGAAGATCTGGGGGAGAGGCCCCAGCATTTT. Translation: CASSEDLGERPQHF.

CDR3 sequence (DNA): TGCAGCGTTGAACGCAGGACAGGGGATGGAAACACCATATATTTT. Translation: CSVERRTGDGNTIYF. V gene TRBV29-1 combines with J gene TRBJ1-3; 9 bases are a match to TRBD1. The CDR3 spans 15 residues. V lost 2 bases and J lost 3; bases outside the gene matches: 5. From germline, CDR1 is SQVTM and CDR2 ANQGSEA.

The rearrangement joins TRBV5-1 to TRBJ2-7; 12 bases line up with TRBD1. Germline-derived CDR1 and CDR2 are SGHRS and YFSETQ. The J segment lost 5 bases and the V segment lost 4 bases, leaving 7 bases of the junction unmatched. The CDR3 totals 15 residues. CDR3 amino acids: CASSRQGQGANEQYF. DNA of the CDR3: TGCGCCAGCAGCCGGCAGGGACAGGGGGCCAACGAGCAGTACTTC. Together with reference TRBV5-1 and TRBJ2-7, the CDR3 gives the full variable domain: KAGVTQTPRYLIKTRGQQVTLSCSPISGHRSVSWYQQTPGQGLQFLFEYFSETQRNKGNFPGRFSGRQFSNSRSEMNVSTLELGDSALYLCASSRQGQGANEQYFGPGTRLTVT.

The chain couples TRBV12-5 to TRBJ1-5; D unclear. V was clipped by 3 bases and J by 5 bases, with 8 bases between them. Looked up from germline, CDR1 is LGHNT and CDR2 is FRNRAP. CDR3 size: 13 residues. This CDR3 is CASGFSGDQPQHF. The DNA of the CDR3 is TGTGCTAGTGGTTTTTCAGGAGATCAGCCCCAGCATTTT.

This clone was found once. The chain couples TRBV29-1 to TRBJ1-1, with a possible D match to TRBD1 (5 bases). Germline CDR1 reads SQVTM; CDR2 reads ANQGSEA. Between the trimmed V and J ends, which lost 6 bases and 3 bases, there was a span of 14 bases. CDR3 length: 13 residues. This CDR3 reads CSVAGSGDTEAFF. In nucleotides, the CDR3 is TGCAGCGTGGCAGGGTCTGGGGACACTGAAGCTTTCTTT.

The gene calls are TRBV7-6 and TRBJ2-7; no definite D call. V gave up 1 base and J gave up 2 bases, with 9 bases separating them. The CDR3 is 14 amino acids. Looked up from germline, CDR1 is SGHVS and CDR2 is FNYEAQ. The CDR3 reads CASSLEHLTYEQYF. The CDR3 DNA is TGTGCCAGCAGCTTAGAACACCTTACCTACGAGCAGTACTTC.

The chain joins TRBV18 to TRBJ1-3; TRBD1 is a possible D gene (5 bases). CDR3 length equals 16 residues. Germline V gives CDR1 KGHSH, CDR2 LQKENI. Trimming pared 2 bases from V and 1 base from J, leaving 12 bases between. Here the CDR3 DNA reads TGTGCCAGCTCACCAAGAGGGGCCACATCTGGAAACACCATATATTTT. Protein sequence: CASSPRGATSGNTIYF.

This chain links TRBV5-1 with TRBJ2-1, with D maybe TRBD1 (5 bases). The CDR3 contains 15 residues. CDR1 SGHRS and CDR2 YFSETQ come from the germline V gene. V lost 3 bases, J lost 0 bases, and 10 bases lay in between. CDR3 protein: CASSYRSSSYNEQFF. The CDR3 bases are TGCGCCAGCAGCTACAGGAGCAGCTCCTACAATGAGCAGTTCTTC.